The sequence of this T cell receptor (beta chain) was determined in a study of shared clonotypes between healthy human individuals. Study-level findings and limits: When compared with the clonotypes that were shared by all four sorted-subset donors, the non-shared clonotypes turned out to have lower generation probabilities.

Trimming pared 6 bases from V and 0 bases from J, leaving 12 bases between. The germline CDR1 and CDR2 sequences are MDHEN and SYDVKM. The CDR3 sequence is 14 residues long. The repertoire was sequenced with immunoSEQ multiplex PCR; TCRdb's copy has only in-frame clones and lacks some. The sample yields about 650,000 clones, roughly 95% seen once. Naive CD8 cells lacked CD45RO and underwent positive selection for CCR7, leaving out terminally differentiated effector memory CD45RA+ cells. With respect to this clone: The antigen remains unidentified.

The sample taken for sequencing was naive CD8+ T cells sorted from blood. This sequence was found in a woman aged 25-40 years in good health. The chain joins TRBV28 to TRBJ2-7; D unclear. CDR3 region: CASRTTRSSYEQYF. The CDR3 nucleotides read TGTGCCAGCAGGACCACACGGAGCTCCTACGAGCAGTACTTC.